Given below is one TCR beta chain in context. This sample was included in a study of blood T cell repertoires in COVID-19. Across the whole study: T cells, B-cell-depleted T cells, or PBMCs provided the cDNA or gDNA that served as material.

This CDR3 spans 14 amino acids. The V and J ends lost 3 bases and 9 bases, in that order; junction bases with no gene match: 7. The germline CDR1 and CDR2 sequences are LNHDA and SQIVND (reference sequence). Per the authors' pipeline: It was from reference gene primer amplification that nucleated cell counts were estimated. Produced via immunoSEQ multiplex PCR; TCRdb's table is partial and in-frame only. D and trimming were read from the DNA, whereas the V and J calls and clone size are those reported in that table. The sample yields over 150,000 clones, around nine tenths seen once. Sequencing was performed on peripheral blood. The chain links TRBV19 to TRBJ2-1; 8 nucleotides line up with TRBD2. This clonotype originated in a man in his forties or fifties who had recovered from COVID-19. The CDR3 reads CASSINGRAGEQFF. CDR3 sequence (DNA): TGTGCCAGTAGTATCAACGGGAGGGCCGGTGAGCAGTTCTTC.